The clone carrying this TCR beta chain was found many times. The target antigen is unknown. The germline gene is not matched at one end of the junction; a read error may be the cause. The sample is drawn from a study of identical twins. This CDR3 has 14 residues. Germline assignment: CDR1 SEHNR and CDR2 FQNEAQ (reference sequence). TCRdb reanalysed the 5' RACE reads using MiXCR and keeps one entry per CDR3 protein. Altogether about 890,000 distinct CDR3 sequences are present, approximately 13% being singletons, with the ten largest covering about 1.6%. The study, taken as a whole, reports: Abundant beta clonotypes from cord blood bore fewer insertions; memory repertoires lacked this pattern. Invariant MAIT and iNKT cells could partly confound zero-insertion analyses.

This sample also appeared in a second study, on yellow fever vaccine responses in identical twins. As that study records: Reported findings indicate that twins' vaccine T cell responses seemed partially convergent, partially personalized.

This sequence joins TRBV7-9 and TRBJ2-7; 9 nucleotides agree with TRBD2. The origin of this receptor is a woman under 30 in good health. Sample: PBMCs. CDR3 nucleotide sequence: TGCGCCAGCAGCTTAGCGGGAGAAACCTACGAGCAGTACTTC. Its protein product is CASSLAGETYEQYF. Variable domain in full (rest from reference TRBV7-9 and TRBJ2-7): DTGVSQNPRHKITKRGQNVTFRCDPISEHNRLYWYRQTLGQGPEFLTYFQNEAQLEKSRLLSDRFSAERPKGSFSTLEIQRTEQGDSAMYLCASSLAGETYEQYFGPGTRLTVT.